The 25 T cell receptor beta chains below were found in one sample sequenced in a study of T cell changes during pregnancy in multiple sclerosis (dated by TCRdb to about 2019). The library relied on the immunoSEQ multiplex PCR assay. Entries here come from immuneACCESS through TCRdb and include only in-frame sequences with V and J called. Some clones fail to appear in such tables; in the studies checked, an unresolved V gene covers under half of the shortfall, and the cause of the remainder is unknown. The sample profile shows approximately 9,100 clones; 80% to 90% of them were found once. The ten largest clones take up over 4% of the sample. This specimen was CD8+ T cells from peripheral blood mononuclear cells, taken in the first trimester of pregnancy. The receptors here all came from a female donor in good health, enrolled as a control in a pregnancy study.

This chain links TRBV2 with TRBJ2-2; 10 bases map to TRBD2. Germline V lookup: CDR1 SNHLY, CDR2 FYNNEI. This CDR3 is built from 18 residues. V shed 3 bases, J shed 3 bases, and the junction held 10 bases outside the gene matches. The CDR3 DNA is TGTGCCAGCAGTGACCGCCTAGCGGGGGTGTCGGACACCGGGGAGCTGTTTTTT. Protein sequence: CASSDRLAGVSDTGELFF.

This sequence joins TRBV27 and TRBJ2-7, with TRBD2 matching 15 bases. Germline-derived CDR1 and CDR2 are MNHEY and SMNVEV (reference sequence). The V gene end was trimmed by 5 bases and the J gene end by 2 bases; junction bases not matched to a gene: 10. CDR3 length: 18 residues. The chain's CDR3 is CASSPTGLAGGPPYEQYF. The DNA for the CDR3 is TGTGCCAGCAGTCCCACGGGACTAGCGGGAGGCCCTCCCTACGAGCAGTACTTC.

The rearrangement uses TRBV27 and TRBJ2-1; possible D gene TRBD2, 5 bases. From germline, CDR1 is MNHEY and CDR2 SMNVEV (reference sequence). Trimming cost V 0 bases and J 8 bases, with 14 bases left between them. The CDR3 consists of 15 residues. The chain's CDR3 is CASSLSPGKSDEQFF. The CDR3 nucleotides are TGTGCCAGCAGTTTATCTCCGGGAAAGTCCGATGAGCAGTTCTTC.

V is TRBV7-9 and J is TRBJ2-1; 9 bases match TRBD2. J lost 4 bases, V lost 5 bases, and 9 bases had no gene match. Germline values: CDR1 SEHNR, CDR2 FQNEAQ (reference sequence). CDR3 length equals 16 residues. CDR3 DNA sequence: TGTGCCAGCAGCCTCCTCCGGGCGGGAGGGTACAATGAGCAGTTCTTC. As protein: CASSLLRAGGYNEQFF.

The chain joins TRBV28 to TRBJ2-1; no clear D gene. V gave up 9 bases and J gave up 6 bases, with 12 bases separating them. This CDR3 has 12 amino acids. Germline CDR1 is MDHEN and CDR2 is SYDVKM. The CDR3 reads CARSGWRNEQFF. For the CDR3, the DNA is TGTGCCAGATCCGGGTGGCGCAATGAGCAGTTCTTC.

The rearrangement links TRBV5-1 to TRBJ1-4; 8 positions match TRBD1. V trimming: 0 bases; J trimming: 1 base; junction bases outside the gene matches: 8. There are 18 residues in the CDR3. Germline values: CDR1 SGHRS, CDR2 YFSETQ. CDR3 sequence: CASSLVSRGQETNEKLFF. The CDR3 nucleotides read TGCGCCAGCAGCTTGGTTTCCAGGGGGCAAGAAACTAATGAAAAACTGTTTTTT.

In this sample, this clone is medium-sized. CDR3 bases: TGTGCCAGCAGTTACGAGGGTCTTTCACCCCTCCACTTT. As protein: CASSYEGLSPLHF. V and J are TRBV6-5 and TRBJ1-6; D call uncertain. This CDR3 has 13 residues. Germline V gene data show CDR1 as MNHEY and CDR2 as SVGAGI. V lost 2 bases and J 9 bases, leaving 8 bases between the germline ends.

The rearrangement uses TRBV6-1 and TRBJ1-5; 9 nucleotides align to TRBD1. The germline V gene encodes CDR1 MNHNS and CDR2 SASEGT. This CDR3 is built from 16 residues. V shed 2 bases and J 5 bases; nucleotides not matched to a gene: 7. CDR3 in amino acids: CASSESPGQGDQPQHF. In DNA, the CDR3 is TGTGCCAGCAGTGAATCTCCGGGACAGGGAGATCAGCCCCAGCATTTT.

The CDR3 DNA sequence: TGCGCCAGCAGCTCTTTGTATAGTAACGAGCAGTACTTC. Translated: CASSSLYSNEQYF. J is TRBJ2-7 and V is TRBV5-1; D is unresolved. CDR1 is SGHRS and CDR2 is YFSETQ in the germline V gene. The CDR3 totals 13 residues. V lost 3 bases to trimming and J lost 5 bases, with 12 bases between them.

V and J are TRBV4-2 and TRBJ2-3, with 13 bases identical to TRBD2. V lost 4 bases and J lost 1; bases outside the gene matches: 14. Germline-derived CDR1 and CDR2 are LGHNA and YNFKEQ. CDR3 length: 20 residues. The CDR3 protein is CASSPLTLAGGPGRTDTQYF. In nucleotides, the CDR3 is TGTGCCAGCAGCCCTCTAACACTAGCGGGGGGGCCGGGTCGCACAGATACGCAGTATTTT.

The chain couples TRBV5-4 to TRBJ2-1; D uncertain. V lost 2 bases and J 4 bases, leaving 13 bases between the germline ends. The CDR3 spans 15 residues. Germline lookup yields CDR1 SGHNT and CDR2 YYREEE (reference sequence). The CDR3 region is CASSLASLSYNEQFF. The CDR3 coding sequence is TGTGCCAGCAGCTTAGCTAGTCTGTCGTACAATGAGCAGTTCTTC.

The chain combines TRBV2 with TRBJ2-7; D gene ambiguous. CDR3 size: 13 residues. Germline V gene lookup returns CDR1 SNHLY and CDR2 FYNNEI. Trimming shortened V by 3 bases and J by 3 bases, and 9 bases separated the two germline ends. The CDR3 reads CASSDRPIYEQYF. The CDR3 DNA sequence: TGTGCCAGCAGTGACAGGCCCATCTACGAGCAGTACTTC.

V is TRBV2 and J is TRBJ1-5; TRBD1 agrees at 9 bases. This CDR3 is 14 amino acids long. From germline, CDR1 is SNHLY and CDR2 FYNNEI. V lost 9 bases, J lost 1 base, and 4 bases stayed unmatched. The CDR3 loop is CASSGTGSNQPQHF. The CDR3 region has the DNA TGTGCCAGTTCCGGGACAGGGAGCAATCAGCCCCAGCATTTT.

The chain joins TRBV12-5 to TRBJ2-7, with D perhaps matching TRBD2 (5 bases). V was cut by 3 bases and J by 1 base, with 13 bases left in between. CDR3 length equals 15 residues. The germline V gene has CDR1 LGHNT and CDR2 FRNRAP. The CDR3: CASGFSSGLSYEQYF. For the CDR3, the DNA is TGTGCTAGTGGTTTCAGTTCAGGACTGTCCTACGAGCAGTACTTC.

The rearrangement links TRBV14 to TRBJ1-4; D uncertain. CDR3 size: 11 residues. Per germline, CDR1 SGHDN and CDR2 FVKESK. V gave up 5 bases and J gave up 12 bases, with 10 bases separating them. This chain's CDR3 is CASSEGGELFF. In DNA, the CDR3 is TGTGCCAGCAGCGAGGGAGGTGAACTGTTTTTT.

The chain recombines TRBV18 with TRBJ2-6; TRBD1 matches 10 bases. V dropped 6 bases and J dropped 6; count of bases not matched to a gene: 11. Germline loops: CDR1 KGHSH, CDR2 LQKENI. This CDR3 has 17 residues. The CDR3 nucleotides read TGTGCCAGCTCGCTGGGACAGGGGCCGCCGGAGGCCAACGTCCTGACTTTC. Its protein product is CASSLGQGPPEANVLTF.

This chain links TRBV6-1 with TRBJ1-3, with D hard to call. Germline V lookup: CDR1 MNHNS, CDR2 SASEGT. V lost 1 base and J lost 3, with 10 bases in between. CDR3 length equals 15 residues. The CDR3: CASSEVKGLGNTIYF. The CDR3 DNA reads as TGTGCCAGCAGTGAAGTAAAAGGACTTGGAAACACCATATATTTT.

V usage is TRBV4-2 and J usage is TRBJ2-1, with D possibly being TRBD2 (6 bases). CDR3 length: 15 amino acids. Germline loops: CDR1 LGHNA, CDR2 YNFKEQ. The germline V and J ends were trimmed by 0 bases and 6 bases, with 12 bases remaining between them. The CDR3 spells CASSQDLGTSNEQFF. CDR3 bases: TGTGCCAGCAGCCAAGATCTGGGGACTTCCAATGAGCAGTTCTTC.

This CDR3 is CASKDRASNQPQHF. CDR3 DNA: TGTGCCAGCAAGGACAGGGCGAGCAATCAGCCCCAGCATTTT. The gene calls are TRBV2 and TRBJ1-5, with 8 bases identical to TRBD1. The CDR3 length is 14 residues. V gave up 7 bases and J gave up 1 base; unmatched junction bases: 3. Germline V lookup: CDR1 SNHLY, CDR2 FYNNEI.

The chain recombines TRBV9 with TRBJ2-7; D possibly corresponds to TRBD1 (6 bases). From germline, CDR1 is SGDLS and CDR2 YYNGEE. This CDR3 is built from 15 residues. Trimming shortened V by 1 base and J by 6 bases, and 17 bases separated the two germline ends. The CDR3 coding sequence is TGTGCCAGCAGCGTAATGGGGGCCCGGGTGGGCGAGCAGTACTTC. As protein: CASSVMGARVGEQYF.

This clone is labeled as medium-sized. V usage is TRBV19 and J usage is TRBJ2-5; TRBD2 matches at 12 bases. This CDR3 comprises 15 residues. Germline V CDR1 and CDR2: LNHDA, SQIVND (reference sequence). Trimming cost V 5 bases and J 5 bases; bases outside gene matches: 6. The CDR3: CASSSTSGSLETQYF. In DNA form, the CDR3 reads TGTGCCAGTAGTTCGACTAGCGGGAGTCTCGAGACCCAGTACTTC.

J is TRBJ2-7 and V is TRBV10-1; 7 bases agree with TRBD2. Germline assignment: CDR1 WNHNN and CDR2 SYGVQD (reference sequence). The V gene end was trimmed by 3 bases and the J gene end by 5 bases; junction bases not matched to a gene: 10. There are 15 residues in the CDR3. CDR3 protein: CASSDRASGLHEQYF. The CDR3 coding sequence is TGCGCCAGCAGTGATCGGGCTAGCGGCCTCCACGAGCAGTACTTC.

In this sample, this clone turned up a few times. The genes are TRBV6-1 and TRBJ2-1; D is perhaps TRBD2 (6 bases). Trimming cost V 0 bases and J 0 bases, with 6 bases left between them. The CDR3 is made up of 15 amino acids. CDR1 MNHNS and CDR2 SASEGT come from the germline V gene. The CDR3 DNA reads TGTGCCAGCAGTGAAGCGGGAGGCTCCTACAATGAGCAGTTCTTC. It specifies CASSEAGGSYNEQFF.

V gene TRBV19 combines with J gene TRBJ1-1; D is possibly TRBD1 (5 bases). The CDR3 has 15 amino acids. CDR1 and CDR2 from the germline V gene are LNHDA and SQIVND (reference sequence). V was clipped by 4 bases and J by 5 bases, with 17 bases between them. The CDR3 DNA reads as TGTGCCAGTAGTAGCCCACAGGTTACGAGGACTGAAGCTTTCTTT. Protein: CASSSPQVTRTEAFF. Based on the CDR3 plus reference TRBV19 and TRBJ1-1, the full variable domain is DGGITQSPKYLFRKEGQNVTLSCEQNLNHDAMYWYRQDPGQGLRLIYYSQIVNDFQKGDIAEGYSVSREKKESFPLTVTSAQKNPTAFYLCASSSPQVTRTEAFFGQGTRLTVV.

The J gene is TRBJ2-2, the V gene TRBV7-2; possibly TRBD1 for D (7 bases). Germline CDR1 and CDR2: SGHTA and FQGNSA. V was clipped by 1 base and J by 5 bases, with 20 bases between them. This CDR3 spans 18 amino acids. The CDR3 spells CASSLDSPGGWKTGELFF. In nucleotides, the CDR3 is TGTGCCAGCAGCTTAGACTCCCCAGGGGGGTGGAAAACCGGGGAGCTGTTTTTT.